This T cell receptor beta chain is from a study of early T cells in non-severe SARS-CoV-2 infection. Study information: Sequencing was performed on bulk RNA from unsorted whole blood, leaving chains unpaired. General study points: VDJdb matches were skewed toward anti-spike CD8 T cell responses.

This clonotype was found a few times. Its antigen is not known. Attachment of unique molecular identifiers was made to individual cDNA molecules. TCRdb analysed the 5' RACE reads with MiXCR anew, one entry per CDR3 protein. The sample gives more than 20,000 distinct CDR3 sequences, about 4.1% of which show up once; around 6% is in the top ten. The germline V and J ends were trimmed by 3 bases and 0 bases, with 14 bases remaining between them. The CDR3 loop spans 16 amino acids. Germline lookup yields CDR1 GTSNPN and CDR2 SVGIG (reference sequence). The sequenced sample was whole blood. The TCR sequence derives from an adult who was a healthcare worker with PCR-confirmed SARS-CoV-2 infection or an uninfected control (not recorded which). V usage is TRBV30 and J usage is TRBJ1-4; D ambiguous. The CDR3 nucleotides read TGTGCCTGGAGAGAAGGTTTCTTTGCAACTAATGAAAAACTGTTTTTT. Protein: CAWREGFFATNEKLFF.